This is a list of T cell receptor beta chains from one sample in a study of T cells in Graves' hyperthyroidism and ophthalmopathy. TCRdb reprocessed the multiplex PCR reads with MiXCR, giving one entry per CDR3 protein. The data show around 690,000 distinct CDR3 sequences, 17% seen once. The sample taken for sequencing was blood. The receptors derive from a man aged 45-60 years with Graves' hyperthyroidism. The CDR3 runs from the conserved cysteine through the conserved F or W. D genes are given only for firm matches. Size is stated for part of the rows, as once, few or many counts, or as a class when the clone is expanded.

D	size	V	J	DNA	CDR3
-	few	TRBV24-1	TRBJ1-5	TGTGCCTCACAACAGGGTAGCAATCAGCCCCAGCATTTT	CASQQGSNQPQHF
-	many	TRBV5-1	TRBJ2-5	TGCGCCAGCAGCTTGGACGTGCGGGAGACCCAGTACTTC	CASSLDVRETQYF
TRBD2	many	TRBV3-1	TRBJ2-1	TGTGCCAGCAGCCAAACTCCGAGCCCCAGCGGGAGTGGAGAGCAGTTCTTC	CASSQTPSPSGSGEQFF
-	few	TRBV18	TRBJ2-2	TGTGCCAGCTCACCAAGGACAGCGCACACCGGGGAGCTGTTTTTT	CASSPRTAHTGELFF
-	many	TRBV29-1	TRBJ2-5	TGCAGCGTAAAACGGGACTACCAAGAGACCCAGTACTTC	CSVKRDYQETQYF
TRBD1	many	TRBV7-2	TRBJ2-5	TGTGCCAGCAGCGGGGACAGGAGTTGGACCCAGTACTTC	CASSGDRSWTQYF
-	-	TRBV7-3	TRBJ1-1	TGTGCCAGCAGCTTAACGGGCCAGGTCTACACTGAAGCTTTCTTT	CASSLTGQVYTEAFF
TRBD2	-	TRBV20-1	TRBJ2-5	TGCAGTGCTTCGCGGACTAGCGGGAAAGAGACCCAGTACTTC	CSASRTSGKETQYF
-	-	TRBV19	TRBJ1-1	TGTGCCAGTAGTATAACGGTGAACACTGAAGCTTTCTTT	CASSITVNTEAFF
-	few	TRBV7-9	TRBJ2-2	TGTGCCAGCAGCGGGCCGCCGAACACCGGGGAGCTGTTTTTT	CASSGPPNTGELFF
TRBD2	few	TRBV11-2	TRBJ2-1	TGTGCCAGCAGCTTAACTGTCGGGGGGTATGAGCAGTTCTTC	CASSLTVGGYEQFF
-	-	TRBV9	TRBJ1-4	TGTGCCAGCAGCGTAGGGCGACAGCCTAATGAAAAACTGTTTTTT	CASSVGRQPNEKLFF
-	-	TRBV25-1	TRBJ2-7	TGTGCCAGCAGTGAATCGGGGGACAATACCTACGAGCAGTACTTC	CASSESGDNTYEQYF
TRBD1	many	TRBV28	TRBJ1-1	TGTGCCAGCAGTGCGACAGGGGGCGCAAGTGAAGCTTTCTTT	CASSATGGASEAFF
TRBD2	-	TRBV28	TRBJ2-2	TGTGCCAGCAGTTTATGGACTAGCGGGAGTTCCGGGGAGCTGTTTTTT	CASSLWTSGSSGELFF
-	few	TRBV28	TRBJ1-2	TGTGCCAGCAAAGTCCTTGGAGGGGCGGGTGGCTACACCTTC	CASKVLGGAGGYTF
-	many	TRBV7-2	TRBJ1-4	TGTGCCAGCAGCTTACTATTTGGGATGGAAGGTGAAAAACTGTTTTTT	CASSLLFGMEGEKLFF
-	-	TRBV27	TRBJ2-1	TGTGCCAGCAAACCCGACATAGGACAGCTGAACAATGAGCAGTTCTTC	CASKPDIGQLNNEQFF
TRBD1	many	TRBV30	TRBJ1-1	TGTGCCTGGAGTGTAGGCAGGGGGAGCACTGAAGCTTTCTTT	CAWSVGRGSTEAFF
-	many	TRBV3-1	TRBJ1-1	TGTGCCAGCAGCCTCACTGGTCGTCTGAACACTGAAGCTTTCTTT	CASSLTGRLNTEAFF
-	-	TRBV18	TRBJ2-5	TGTGCCAGCTCACCACTCCCAGCGAACCAAGAGAACCAGTACTTC	CASSPLPANQENQYF
TRBD1	-	TRBV10-3	TRBJ2-7	TGTGCCACGGGCCAAATCGGGACAGGGGGCGAGCAGTACTTC	CATGQIGTGGEQYF
-	few	TRBV9	TRBJ2-1	TGTGCCAGCAGCGTAGGGGACCCGGTTGACAATGAGCAGTTCTTC	CASSVGDPVDNEQFF
TRBD1	few	TRBV5-1	TRBJ2-5	TGCGCCAGCAGCTTCGCGCAGGGGGCCGGGGAGACCCAGTACTTC	CASSFAQGAGETQYF
-	few	TRBV29-1	TRBJ2-3	TGCAGCGTTGCTAGTGATACGCAGTATTTT	CSVASDTQYF
TRBD1	few	TRBV7-9	TRBJ1-1	TGTGCCAGCAGCTCCACTTCGGGACAGTTGAACACTGAAGCTTTCTTT	CASSSTSGQLNTEAFF
-	few	TRBV27	TRBJ1-2	TGTGCCAGCAGTTTATCGGTAGGGACATCCACCCACTATGGCTACACCTTC	CASSLSVGTSTHYGYTF
TRBD2	many	TRBV10-3	TRBJ2-1	TGTGCCATCAGGGGGACTAGCGGGAGTTTTTACAATGAGCAGTTCTTC	CAIRGTSGSFYNEQFF
-	few	TRBV7-3	TRBJ2-7	TGTGCCAGCAGCTTAAGGGCAGGGGAAGACGAGCAGTACTTC	CASSLRAGEDEQYF
-	many	TRBV30	TRBJ1-4	TGTGCCTGGAGTGCCCGGGGGCCGCGGCTTAATGAAAAACTGTTTTTT	CAWSARGPRLNEKLFF
-	-	TRBV12-3/TRBV12-4	TRBJ2-7	TGTGCCAGCAGTTTTACTGGTTTAGGGGTCTACGAGCAGTACTTC	CASSFTGLGVYEQYF
-	few	TRBV5-4	TRBJ2-7	TGTGCCAGCCACCGGGACTCCTTCCGCGAGCAGTACTTC	CASHRDSFREQYF
-	many	TRBV10-3	TRBJ1-6	TGTGCCATCAGTGGTCAGGCCGGAAGCTCCTATAATTCACCCCTCCACTTT	CAISGQAGSSYNSPLHF
TRBD1	few	TRBV24-1	TRBJ2-3	TGTGCCACCAGTGGGCGGACAGGGAACACAGATACGCAGTATTTT	CATSGRTGNTDTQYF
TRBD2	many	TRBV5-1	TRBJ2-3	TGCGCCAGCAGCTTGGCCGAAGCGGGATGGGGCACAGATACGCAGTATTTT	CASSLAEAGWGTDTQYF
TRBD1	many	TRBV30	TRBJ2-2	TGTGCCTGGAGCTACCGGGACAGAAACACCGGGGAGCTGTTTTTT	CAWSYRDRNTGELFF